The present TCR beta chain was sequenced within a study of radiotherapy plus CTLA-4 blockade in lung cancer. Looking at the study overall: Among patients, more than 15% showed objective responses, and 31% had disease control.

Comment on this clone: Its antigen is unidentified.

The data were produced by immunoSEQ multiplex PCR, yet TCRdb's version contains in-frame clones alone and is incomplete. The profile shows under 70,000 clones, 70% to 80% of them singletons. V lost 6 bases and J 4 bases, leaving 9 bases between the germline ends. This CDR3 region has 12 residues. Germline assignment: CDR1 SNHLY and CDR2 FYNNEI. Study findings and constraints: Radiotherapy was combined with ipilimumab, and tumor-derived TCR clones then expanded in blood. Early shifts in blood T cell clones, with interferon-beta, reportedly predicted response best.

Enrolled patients, whose metastatic non-small-cell lung cancer was chemo-refractory, received focal radiation plus CTLA-4 blockade with ipilimumab. The sequence was collected from a human donor with non-small cell lung cancer who had a complete response to radiotherapy plus ipilimumab. This chain uses TRBV2 with TRBJ1-2, with D possibly TRBD1 on 6 matching bases. The source was peripheral blood, collected from a patient treated with radiotherapy plus ipilimumab. CDR3 coding DNA: TGTGCCAGCAGGGAGACAGGCTATGGCTACACCTTC. It specifies CASRETGYGYTF.